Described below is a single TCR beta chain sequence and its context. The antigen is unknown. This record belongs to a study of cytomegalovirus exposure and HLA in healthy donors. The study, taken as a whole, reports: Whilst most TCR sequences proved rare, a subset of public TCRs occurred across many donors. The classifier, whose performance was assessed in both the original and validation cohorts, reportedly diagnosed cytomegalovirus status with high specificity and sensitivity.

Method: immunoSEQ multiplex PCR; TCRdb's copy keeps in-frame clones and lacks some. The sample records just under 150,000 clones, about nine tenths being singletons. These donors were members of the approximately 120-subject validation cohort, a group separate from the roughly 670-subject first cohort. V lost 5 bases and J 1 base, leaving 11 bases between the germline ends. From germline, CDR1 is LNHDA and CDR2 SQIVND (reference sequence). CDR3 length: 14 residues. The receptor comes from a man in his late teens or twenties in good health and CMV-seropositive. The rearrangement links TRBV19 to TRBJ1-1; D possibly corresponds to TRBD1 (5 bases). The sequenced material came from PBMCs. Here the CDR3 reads CASSPWDWNTEAFF. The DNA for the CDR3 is TGTGCCAGTAGTCCTTGGGACTGGAACACTGAAGCTTTCTTT.